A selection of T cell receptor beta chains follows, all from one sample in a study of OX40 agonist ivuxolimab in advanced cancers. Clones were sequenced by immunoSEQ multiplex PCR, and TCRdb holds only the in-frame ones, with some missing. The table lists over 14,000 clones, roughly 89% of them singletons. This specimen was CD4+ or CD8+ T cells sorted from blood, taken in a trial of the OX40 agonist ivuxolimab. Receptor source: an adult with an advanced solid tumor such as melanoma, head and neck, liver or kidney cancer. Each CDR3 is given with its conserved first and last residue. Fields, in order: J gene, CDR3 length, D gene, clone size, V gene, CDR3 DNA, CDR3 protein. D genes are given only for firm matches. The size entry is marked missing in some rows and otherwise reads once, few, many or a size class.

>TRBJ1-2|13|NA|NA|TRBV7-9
TGTGCCAGCAGCTTAGAGGCTGCCTATGGCTACACCTTC
CASSLEAAYGYTF
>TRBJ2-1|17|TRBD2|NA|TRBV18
TGTGCCAGCTCACCTCGCACTAGCGCAATCCCCTACAATGAGCAGTTCTTC
CASSPRTSAIPYNEQFF
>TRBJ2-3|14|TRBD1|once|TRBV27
TGTGCCAGCAGTGACAGGGGGAGCACAGATACGCAGTATTTT
CASSDRGSTDTQYF
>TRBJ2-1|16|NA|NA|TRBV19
TGTGCCAGTACCCCGCGGGACTCCCGGAGCCTAGAGGAGCAGTTCTTC
CASTPRDSRSLEEQFF
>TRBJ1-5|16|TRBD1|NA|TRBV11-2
TGTGCCAGCAGCCCAGGGACAGGAGAACCCAATCAGCCCCAGCATTTT
CASSPGTGEPNQPQHF
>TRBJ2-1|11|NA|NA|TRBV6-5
TGTGCCAGCAGTTCAATCGGGGAGCAGTTCTTC
CASSSIGEQFF
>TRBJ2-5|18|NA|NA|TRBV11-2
TGTGCCAGCAGCTTAGTCCGCTCCAGGGGTCCTCGGAGAGAGACCCAGTACTTC
CASSLVRSRGPRRETQYF
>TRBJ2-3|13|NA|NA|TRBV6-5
TGTGCCAGCAGTTACTCGAACACAGATACGCAGTATTTT
CASSYSNTDTQYF
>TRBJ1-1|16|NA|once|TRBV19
TGTGCCAGTAGTATAATCACAGAACTCATGAACACTGAAGCTTTCTTT
CASSIITELMNTEAFF
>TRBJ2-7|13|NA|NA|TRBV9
TGTGCCAGCAGCGTAGGAGGTAACTACGAGCAGTACTTC
CASSVGGNYEQYF
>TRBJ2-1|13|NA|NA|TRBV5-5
TGTGCCAGCAGCTTAGGGGAATACAATGAGCAGTTCTTC
CASSLGEYNEQFF
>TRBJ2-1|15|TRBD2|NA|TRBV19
TGTGCCAGTAGGCTGACTAGCGGGGGTTTCGGTGAGCAGTTCTTC
CASRLTSGGFGEQFF
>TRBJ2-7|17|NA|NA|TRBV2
TGTGCCAGCAGTGAATATGGGGGCGACATAATGATCTACGAGCAGTACTTC
CASSEYGGDIMIYEQYF
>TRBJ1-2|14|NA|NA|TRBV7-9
TGTGCCAGCAGCGGGGGAGGAGCCCTCTATGGCTACACCTTC
CASSGGGALYGYTF
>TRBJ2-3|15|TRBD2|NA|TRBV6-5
TGTGCCAGCAGTTCAATAGCGGGAGGCACAGATACGCAGTATTTT
CASSSIAGGTDTQYF
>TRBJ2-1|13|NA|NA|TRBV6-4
TGTGCCAGCAGTCTGGACCACAACAATGAGCAGTTCTTC
CASSLDHNNEQFF
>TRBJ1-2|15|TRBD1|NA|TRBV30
TGTGCCTGGAGTGGGGGACAGAATGTCAACTATGGCTACACCTTC
CAWSGGQNVNYGYTF
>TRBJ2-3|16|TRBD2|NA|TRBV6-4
TGTGCCAGCAGTGCGCTAGCGGGAGGTGACACAGATACGCAGTATTTT
CASSALAGGDTDTQYF
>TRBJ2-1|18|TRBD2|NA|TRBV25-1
TGTGCCAGCGAAAGGAATTATACTAGCGGAGAAGAATACAATGAGCAGTTCTTC
CASERNYTSGEEYNEQFF
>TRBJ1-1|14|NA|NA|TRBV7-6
TGTGCCAGCAGCGGAGGCCCTGGGATGACTGAAGCTTTCTTT
CASSGGPGMTEAFF
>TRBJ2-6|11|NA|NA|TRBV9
TGTGCCAGCAGCACCACCAACGTCCTGACTTTC
CASSTTNVLTF
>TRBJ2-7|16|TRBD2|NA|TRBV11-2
TGTGCCAGCAGCTTATATGTAACTAGCGGGAGCTACGAGCAGTACTTC
CASSLYVTSGSYEQYF
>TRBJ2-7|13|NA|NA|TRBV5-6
TGTGCCAGCAGCTTGCAGACTCTCTACGAGCAGTACTTC
CASSLQTLYEQYF
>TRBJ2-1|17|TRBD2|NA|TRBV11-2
TGTGCCAGCAGCTTAGATCCCCCGGGAGGCCCCAAAAATGAGCAGTTCTTC
CASSLDPPGGPKNEQFF
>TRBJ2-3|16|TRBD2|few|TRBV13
TGTGCCAGCAGCTCCGTGGGACTAGCGGACACAGATACGCAGTATTTT
CASSSVGLADTDTQYF
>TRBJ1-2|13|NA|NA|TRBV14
TGTGCCAGCAGCCAAGGTTGGGGGGATGGCTACACCTTC
CASSQGWGDGYTF
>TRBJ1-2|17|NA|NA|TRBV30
TGTGCCTGGAGCTTAAACATGGGCGTCGGTTGCGGCTATGGCTACACCTTC
CAWSLNMGVGCGYGYTF
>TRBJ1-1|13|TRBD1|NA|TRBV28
TGTGCCAGCAGTAAAACAGGGGACACTGAAGCTTTCTTT
CASSKTGDTEAFF
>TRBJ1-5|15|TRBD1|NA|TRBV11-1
TGTGCCAGCAGCCAGGGGACAGATAGCAATCAGCCCCAGCATTTT
CASSQGTDSNQPQHF
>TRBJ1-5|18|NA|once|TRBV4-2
TGTGCCAGCAGCCCCGGGACCGAAGAGGGTTATAGCAATCAGCCCCAGCATTTT
CASSPGTEEGYSNQPQHF
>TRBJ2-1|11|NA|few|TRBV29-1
TGCAGCGCGTCACAGGGAAATGAGCAGTTCTTC
CSASQGNEQFF
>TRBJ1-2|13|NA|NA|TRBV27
TGTGCCAGCCGATCCCCAGGGGATGGGGGCTACACCTTC
CASRSPGDGGYTF
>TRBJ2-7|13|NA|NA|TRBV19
TGTGCCAGTAGTGCGGCAGTCTCCTACGAGCAGTACTTC
CASSAAVSYEQYF
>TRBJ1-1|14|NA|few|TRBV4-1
TGCGCCAGCAGCCAGGTTCTGGAAAGCACTGAAGCTTTCTTT
CASSQVLESTEAFF
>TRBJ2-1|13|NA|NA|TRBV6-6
TGTGCCAGCAGTAACGGGGGACGTTATGAGCAGTTCTTC
CASSNGGRYEQFF
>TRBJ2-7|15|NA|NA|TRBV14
TGTGCCAGCAGCCAAGTGTTCAGGGGCCCCCACGAGCAGTACTTC
CASSQVFRGPHEQYF
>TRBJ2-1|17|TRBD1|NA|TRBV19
TGTGCCAGTAGTATTATGGGCTGGGACAGCTCCTCAAATGAGCAGTTCTTC
CASSIMGWDSSSNEQFF
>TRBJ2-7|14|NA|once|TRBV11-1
TGTGCCAGCAGCTTAGTTGGAGGGAGCTACGAGCAGTACTTC
CASSLVGGSYEQYF
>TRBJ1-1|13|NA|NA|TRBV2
TGTGCCAGCAGTGAAGACTGGGGCACTGAAGCTTTCTTT
CASSEDWGTEAFF
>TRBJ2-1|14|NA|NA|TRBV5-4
TGTGCCAGCAGCTTGGACGGGAGCTCCAATGAGCAGTTCTTC
CASSLDGSSNEQFF
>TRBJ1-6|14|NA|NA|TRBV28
TGTGCCAGCAGAACCACAGGGCCGGGTTCACCCCTCCACTTT
CASRTTGPGSPLHF
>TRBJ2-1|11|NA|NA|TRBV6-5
TGTGCCAGCAGCGTCAACAATGAGCAGTTCTTC
CASSVNNEQFF
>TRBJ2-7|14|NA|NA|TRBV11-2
TGTGCCAGCAGCCCCGGGACGGGATCCTACGAGCAGTACTTC
CASSPGTGSYEQYF
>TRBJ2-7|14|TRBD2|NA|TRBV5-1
TGCGCCAGCAGCTGGACCGGGACTAGCGACGAGCAGTACTTC
CASSWTGTSDEQYF
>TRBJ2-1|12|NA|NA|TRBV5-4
TGTGCCAGCAGCCACCGGCCTGGTGAGCAGTTCTTC
CASSHRPGEQFF
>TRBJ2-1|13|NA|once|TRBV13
TGTGCCAGCAGCTTCGGACTACTCAATGAGCAGTTCTTC
CASSFGLLNEQFF
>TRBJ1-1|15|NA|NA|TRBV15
TGTGCCACCAGCAGAGAGTCCCTAGGAGGCACTGAAGCTTTCTTT
CATSRESLGGTEAFF
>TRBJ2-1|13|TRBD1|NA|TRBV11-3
TGTGCCAGCAGCACCCGGACAGGGCCTGAGCAGTTCTTC
CASSTRTGPEQFF